These 31 T cell receptor beta chains originate from one sample sequenced in a study of OX40 agonist ivuxolimab in advanced cancers. Data came from immunoSEQ multiplex PCR; TCRdb stores just in-frame clones and leaves some out. The profile covers 40,000 to 45,000 clones, with 85% to 90% appearing a single time and approximately 6% taken by the ten largest. The material sequenced was CD4+ or CD8+ T cells sorted from blood, taken in a trial of the OX40 agonist ivuxolimab. The receptor source for this set is an adult with an advanced solid tumor such as melanoma, head and neck, liver or kidney cancer.

In this sample, this clone turned up a few times. DNA of the CDR3: TGTGCCAGCAGTGAAATTGGGATGGGGTACCAAGAGACCCAGTACTTC. Translation: CASSEIGMGYQETQYF. This sequence joins TRBV6-1 and TRBJ2-5; D is ambiguous. Trimming cost V 2 bases and J 0 bases, with 13 bases left between them. Germline V gene lookup returns CDR1 MNHNS and CDR2 SASEGT. The CDR3 runs to 16 residues.

The chain uses TRBV11-3 and TRBJ2-3; tentatively, D is TRBD1 (6 bases). This CDR3 has 16 amino acids. The germline V gene encodes CDR1 SGHNT and CDR2 YENEEA. Trimming removed 4 bases from V and 1 base from J, with 15 bases in between. Here the CDR3 reads CASSSGQRIGTDTQYF. The CDR3 DNA follows: TGTGCCAGCAGCTCCGGACAGAGGATAGGCACAGATACGCAGTATTTT.

The chain has TRBV28 and TRBJ2-1; 7 nucleotides agree with TRBD2. After removal of 3 bases from V and 3 bases from J, the junction contained 2 bases not matched to a gene. There are 14 residues in the CDR3. CDR1 and CDR2 from the germline V gene are MDHEN and SYDVKM. In nucleotides, the CDR3 is TGTGCCAGCAGTTTCGGGGACTACTACAATGAGCAGTTCTTC. It codes for CASSFGDYYNEQFF.

The J gene is TRBJ1-1, the V gene TRBV28; 8 nucleotides line up with TRBD1. The length of the CDR3 is 16 residues. Germline values: CDR1 MDHEN, CDR2 SYDVKM. The junction had 7 bases not matched to a gene; V was cut back by 3 bases and J by 1 base. DNA of the CDR3: TGTGCCAGCAGTTTTTCCCGGGGGACAGGGAACACTGAAGCTTTCTTT. It is translated as CASSFSRGTGNTEAFF.

This rearrangement joins TRBV5-1 to TRBJ2-7; TRBD2 matches 8 bases. Germline CDR1 reads SGHRS; CDR2 reads YFSETQ. The CDR3 length is 13 residues. The V and J ends lost 1 base and 4 bases, in that order; junction bases with no gene match: 1. CDR3 sequence (DNA): TGCGCCAGCAGCTTGACTAGCGGATACGAGCAGTACTTC. This encodes CASSLTSGYEQYF.

The chain couples TRBV28 to TRBJ2-7, with 8 bases matching TRBD1. The germline V gene has CDR1 MDHEN and CDR2 SYDVKM. This CDR3 is 13 amino acids long. V trimming: 9 bases; J trimming: 3 bases; junction bases outside the gene matches: 7. CDR3 in amino acids: CASYAGTGYEQYF. The CDR3 DNA is TGTGCCAGTTATGCCGGGACAGGCTACGAGCAGTACTTC.

The chain combines TRBV27 with TRBJ2-6; D is possibly TRBD1 or TRBD2 (5 bases each). This CDR3 has 13 amino acids. Germline CDR1 reads MNHEY; CDR2 reads SMNVEV (reference sequence). Trimming shortened V by 9 bases and J by 0 bases, and 6 bases separated the two germline ends. The CDR3 DNA reads as TGTGCCAGTGGGGGCTCTGGGGCCAACGTCCTGACTTTC. This gives the protein CASGGSGANVLTF.

The rearrangement links TRBV29-1 to TRBJ2-3, with TRBD2 matching over 10 bases. Germline V gives CDR1 SQVTM, CDR2 ANQGSEA. J gave up 5 bases and V 0 bases, and 8 bases lay outside the gene matches. The CDR3 length is 16 residues. The CDR3 nucleotides are TGCAGCGTTGAAGATCCACTAGCGGGAAATCAAGATACGCAGTATTTT. Protein product: CSVEDPLAGNQDTQYF.

V gene TRBV10-3 combines with J gene TRBJ2-2, with 9 bases matching TRBD1. V lost 6 bases to trimming and J lost 5 bases; unmatched junction nucleotides: 4. The germline CDR1 and CDR2 sequences are ENHRY and SYGVKD. CDR3 size: 14 residues. CDR3 residues: CAISGTGRTGELFF. In DNA form, the CDR3 reads TGTGCCATCAGCGGGACAGGGCGTACCGGGGAGCTGTTTTTT.

The V call is TRBV2, the J call TRBJ2-2, with D possibly being TRBD1 (6 bases). The germline CDR1 and CDR2 sequences are SNHLY and FYNNEI. This CDR3 contains 13 residues. CDR3 in amino acids: CAGDTQNTGELFF. In DNA form, the CDR3 reads TGTGCTGGGGACACTCAGAACACCGGGGAGCTGTTTTTT. Supplemented by reference TRBV2 and TRBJ2-2, the full variable domain reads EPEVTQTPSHQVTQMGQEVILRCVPISNHLYFYWYRQILGQKVEFLVSFYNNEISEKSEIFDDQFSVERPDGSNFTLKIRSTKLEDSAMYFCAGDTQNTGELFFGEGSRLTVL.

V and J are TRBV7-9 and TRBJ2-5, with D perhaps TRBD1 or TRBD2 (5 bases each). The CDR3 has 14 residues. Germline V gene data show CDR1 as SEHNR and CDR2 as FQNEAQ (reference sequence). The V and J ends lost 1 base and 4 bases respectively, with 10 bases between them. The chain's CDR3 is CASSLGLGVETQYF. CDR3 sequence (DNA): TGTGCCAGCAGCTTAGGGTTGGGGGTAGAGACCCAGTACTTC. Full variable domain (rest looked up from reference TRBV7-9 and TRBJ2-5): DTGVSQNPRHKITKRGQNVTFRCDPISEHNRLYWYRQTLGQGPEFLTYFQNEAQLEKSRLLSDRFSAERPKGSFSTLEIQRTEQGDSAMYLCASSLGLGVETQYFGPGTRLLVL.

CDR3 amino acids: CASSPRRPYGYTF. The CDR3 nucleotides are TGTGCCAGCAGCCCCAGAAGGCCCTATGGCTACACCTTC. V and J are TRBV7-2 and TRBJ1-2; no clear D gene. Trimming cost V 5 bases and J 4 bases, with 11 bases left between them. Per the germline V gene, CDR1 is SGHTA and CDR2 is FQGNSA. The CDR3 loop spans 13 amino acids.

This chain links TRBV7-3 with TRBJ2-5; 9 bases align to TRBD2. Germline assignment: CDR1 SGHTA and CDR2 FQGTGA. Unmatched junction bases numbered 1, after V lost 1 base and J lost 1 base. The CDR3 totals 15 residues. The CDR3 reads CASSLIAGAQETQYF. CDR3 DNA: TGTGCCAGCAGCTTAATAGCGGGGGCCCAAGAGACCCAGTACTTC.

V and J are TRBV5-6 and TRBJ1-5; tentative D call: TRBD1 (6 bases). V gave up 2 bases and J gave up 1 base, with 16 bases separating them. This CDR3 region has 17 residues. In germline, CDR1 is SGHDT, CDR2 YYEEEE. The CDR3: CASSLNGGRRSNQPQHF. The CDR3 region has the DNA TGTGCCAGCAGCTTAAACGGGGGGCGTAGGAGCAATCAGCCCCAGCATTTT.

The chain carries TRBV7-3 and TRBJ1-1, with TRBD1 as a possible D gene (5 bases). Trimming stripped 4 bases from V and 0 bases from J, with 6 bases between. The CDR3 runs to 13 residues. Germline-derived CDR1 and CDR2 are SGHTA and FQGTGA. CDR3 sequence (DNA): TGTGCCAGCAGCTGGGGCTTGAACACTGAAGCTTTCTTT. This encodes CASSWGLNTEAFF.

V and J are TRBV7-9 and TRBJ2-3; a weak D match, TRBD1 (6 bases). Germline V gene data show CDR1 as SEHNR and CDR2 as FQNEAQ (reference sequence). The CDR3 is 15 residues long. The V end lost 1 base, the J end lost 0 bases, and 8 bases lay between the germline ends. The chain's CDR3 is CASSLVRGSTDTQYF. The CDR3 coding sequence is TGTGCCAGCAGCTTAGTAAGGGGGAGCACAGATACGCAGTATTTT.

V is TRBV19 and J is TRBJ2-5, with TRBD2 matching 9 bases. CDR1 is LNHDA and CDR2 is SQIVND in the germline V gene (reference sequence). The CDR3 consists of 15 residues. Losses at the gene ends were 1 base for V and 5 bases for J; bases not matched to a gene: 5. The CDR3 sequence: CASSIVLAGAETQYF. CDR3 sequence (DNA): TGTGCCAGTAGTATAGTGTTAGCGGGAGCTGAGACCCAGTACTTC.

The chain combines TRBV28 with TRBJ2-3; weak D call: TRBD2 (6 bases). The CDR3 runs 17 residues. CDR1 is MDHEN and CDR2 is SYDVKM in the germline V gene. V lost 2 bases and J 0 bases, leaving 15 bases between the germline ends. CDR3 loop: CASSLIGAGMSTDTQYF. CDR3 in DNA: TGTGCCAGCAGTTTAATCGGAGCGGGCATGAGCACAGATACGCAGTATTTT.

The V gene is TRBV7-3, the J gene TRBJ2-3; D gene uncertain. CDR3 length: 13 amino acids. The germline V and J ends were trimmed by 5 bases and 2 bases, with 8 bases remaining between them. CDR1 and CDR2 from the germline V gene are SGHTA and FQGTGA. The CDR3 nucleotides read TGTGCCAGCAGCCTAGACAACACAGATACGCAGTATTTT. Translation: CASSLDNTDTQYF.

The genes are TRBV19 and TRBJ1-5; D uncertain. Trimming pared 4 bases from V and 15 bases from J, leaving 16 bases between. Germline loops: CDR1 LNHDA, CDR2 SQIVND (reference sequence). The CDR3 is 12 residues long. CDR3 DNA sequence: TGTGCCAGTAGTACTCGAGGCCGAGAACCGCATTTT. Protein: CASSTRGREPHF.

The J gene is TRBJ1-1, the V gene TRBV28; perhaps TRBD1 as D (6 bases). The CDR3 runs to 14 residues. Looked up from germline, CDR1 is MDHEN and CDR2 is SYDVKM. Trimming took off 3 bases at V and 5 bases at J, with 13 bases between the two ends. CDR3 sequence reads: CASSLVGGQTEAFF. The CDR3, as DNA: TGTGCCAGCAGTTTGGTCGGGGGGCAGACTGAAGCTTTCTTT.

This CDR3 is CASSTSGPATNEKLFF. The DNA of the CDR3 is TGTGCCAGTAGTACGTCCGGGCCGGCAACTAATGAAAAACTGTTTTTT. V is TRBV19 and J is TRBJ1-4; D gene ambiguous. Germline-derived CDR1 and CDR2 are LNHDA and SQIVND (reference sequence). V lost 4 bases and J 0 bases, leaving 12 bases between the germline ends. The CDR3 runs 16 residues.

In its sample, this clone was seen a few times. V is TRBV5-6 and J is TRBJ1-5, with 7 nucleotides matching TRBD1. The junction had 3 bases not matched to a gene; V was cut back by 4 bases and J by 2 bases. Germline CDR1 and CDR2: SGHDT and YYEEEE. The CDR3 is made up of 14 amino acids. In DNA, the CDR3 is TGTGCCAGCAGCCAGGGACAGCGCAATCAGCCCCAGCATTTT. Encoded protein: CASSQGQRNQPQHF.

This chain joins TRBV28 and TRBJ2-1; D is possibly TRBD2 (6 bases). The CDR3 totals 15 residues. Germline assignment: CDR1 MDHEN and CDR2 SYDVKM. V was clipped by 2 bases and J by 9 bases, with 17 bases between them. The CDR3 DNA follows: TGTGCCAGCAGTTTACCCGGGAGCCCTGGATCTGAGCAGTTCTTC. This encodes CASSLPGSPGSEQFF.

This rearrangement joins TRBV5-1 to TRBJ1-2; 7 bases are a match to TRBD1. CDR1 SGHRS and CDR2 YFSETQ come from the germline V gene. After removal of 0 bases from V and 0 bases from J, the junction contained 8 bases not matched to a gene. The CDR3 totals 17 residues. CDR3 in amino acids: CASSLVQGQRTNYGYTF. As DNA, the CDR3 is TGCGCCAGCAGCTTGGTTCAGGGACAGCGAACTAACTATGGCTACACCTTC.

The rearrangement joins TRBV28 to TRBJ2-6; D not resolved. Trimming left V 9 bases short and J 4 bases short, with 13 bases between. CDR3 size: 14 residues. The germline V gene encodes CDR1 MDHEN and CDR2 SYDVKM. The CDR3 here is CASSVGSGANVLTF. The CDR3 DNA reads TGTGCCAGTTCAGTTGGGTCCGGGGCCAACGTCCTGACTTTC.

The chain joins TRBV6-5 to TRBJ2-1; D is possibly TRBD2 (5 bases). The length of the CDR3 is 14 residues. The V gene lost 5 bases and the J gene lost 2 bases, with 10 bases spanning the gap. Germline CDR1 MNHEY, CDR2 SVGAGI. In DNA, the CDR3 is TGTGCCAGCAGTCGGCTAGCCACCTACAATGAGCAGTTCTTC. Amino acids: CASSRLATYNEQFF.

V and J are TRBV6-1 and TRBJ1-5; D is possibly TRBD1 (6 bases). Trimming cost V 2 bases and J 7 bases, with 9 bases left between them. CDR1 MNHNS and CDR2 SASEGT come from the germline V gene. CDR3 length: 13 amino acids. In nucleotides, the CDR3 is TGTGCCAGCAGTGAACAGGGGCGGCAGCCCCAGCATTTT. Amino acids: CASSEQGRQPQHF.

This rearrangement joins TRBV7-3 to TRBJ2-1, with 7 bases identical to TRBD2. The CDR3 has 15 amino acids. Unmatched junction bases numbered 4, after V lost 2 bases and J lost 3 bases. Germline V CDR1 and CDR2: SGHTA, FQGTGA. The CDR3 bases are TGTGCCAGCAGCTTAGCGGGAGCCCACTACAATGAGCAGTTCTTC. This sequence encodes CASSLAGAHYNEQFF. The full variable domain, with the rest looked up from reference TRBV7-3 and TRBJ2-1, is GAGVSQTPSNKVTEKGKYVELRCDPISGHTALYWYRQSLGQGPEFLIYFQGTGAADDSGLPNDRFFAVRPEGSVSTLKIQRTERGDSAVYLCASSLAGAHYNEQFFGPGTRLTVL.

V is TRBV6-1 and J is TRBJ2-7, with D possibly matching TRBD1 (6 bases). The CDR3 loop spans 15 amino acids. Trimming removed 6 bases from V and 0 bases from J, with 15 bases in between. Germline V CDR1 and CDR2: MNHNS, SASEGT. The CDR3 protein is CASRVNWDNSYEQYF. CDR3 in DNA: TGTGCCAGCAGGGTGAATTGGGACAACTCCTACGAGCAGTACTTC.

This chain links TRBV12-5 with TRBJ2-2; unclear D gene. Germline-derived CDR1 and CDR2 are LGHNT and FRNRAP. The V gene lost 7 bases and the J gene lost 13 bases, with 13 bases spanning the gap. This CDR3 has 11 residues. The CDR3 reads CASEHSGGLFF. The DNA of the CDR3 is TGTGCTAGTGAACATTCCGGCGGGCTGTTTTTT. The variable domain in full, completed from reference TRBV12-5 and TRBJ2-2, reads DARVTQTPRHKVTEMGQEVTMRCQPILGHNTVFWYRQTMMQGLELLAYFRNRAPLDDSGMPKDRFSAEMPDATLATLKIQPSEPRDSAVYFCASEHSGGLFFGEGSRLTVL.